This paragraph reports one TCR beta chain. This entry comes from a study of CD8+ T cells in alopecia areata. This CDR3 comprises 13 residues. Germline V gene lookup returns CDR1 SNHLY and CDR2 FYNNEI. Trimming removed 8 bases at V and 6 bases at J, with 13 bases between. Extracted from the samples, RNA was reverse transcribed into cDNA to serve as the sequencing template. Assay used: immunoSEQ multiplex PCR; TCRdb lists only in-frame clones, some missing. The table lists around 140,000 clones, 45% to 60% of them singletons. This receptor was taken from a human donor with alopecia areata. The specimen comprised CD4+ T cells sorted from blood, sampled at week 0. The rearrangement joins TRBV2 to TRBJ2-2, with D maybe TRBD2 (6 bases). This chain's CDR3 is CASRPWGAGELFF. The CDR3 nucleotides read TGTGCCAGCCGTCCATGGGGGGCCGGGGAGCTGTTTTTT.